Listed below are T cell receptor beta chains from one sample, sequenced in a study of Graves' ophthalmopathy and Graves' hyperthyroidism. TCRdb re-derived calls from the multiplex PCR reads in MiXCR, one entry per CDR3 protein. In the table there are 200,000 to 250,000 distinct CDR3 sequences, 20% to 25% of which are singletons. Input material: peripheral blood. The receptors come from a woman in her 50s with Graves' ophthalmopathy. Each CDR3 is given with its conserved first and last residue. The order of the fields is clone size, V gene, J gene, D gene, CDR3 protein, CDR3 DNA. A D gene is named only where the DNA matches it firmly. Some rows have no size entry. The others give once, few or many, or a class for an expanded clone.

abundance: many
v_gene: TRBV6-1
j_gene: TRBJ2-6
d_gene: TRBD1
CDR3aa: CASRNGGQGALGANVLTF
CDR3nt: TGTGCCAGCAGGAATGGGGGACAGGGGGCGCTTGGGGCCAACGTCCTGACTTTC

abundance: many
v_gene: TRBV6-1
j_gene: TRBJ1-2
d_gene: TRBD1
CDR3aa: CASSGTGGYGYTF
CDR3nt: TGTGCCAGCAGTGGGACAGGGGGCTATGGCTACACCTTC

abundance: many
v_gene: TRBV19
j_gene: TRBJ2-5
d_gene: NA
CDR3aa: CASSILGTDTPRAQYF
CDR3nt: TGTGCCAGTAGTATATTGGGGACGGATACGCCCCGGGCCCAGTACTTC

abundance: many
v_gene: TRBV12-3/TRBV12-4
j_gene: TRBJ1-5
d_gene: NA
CDR3aa: CASSFSDQPQHF
CDR3nt: TGTGCCAGCAGTTTCTCGGACCAGCCCCAGCATTTT

abundance: NA
v_gene: TRBV18
j_gene: TRBJ2-5
d_gene: TRBD2
CDR3aa: CASSPTSGKPYQETQYF
CDR3nt: TGTGCCAGCTCACCTACTAGCGGGAAACCGTACCAAGAGACCCAGTACTTC

abundance: many
v_gene: TRBV27
j_gene: TRBJ2-6
d_gene: TRBD1
CDR3aa: CASREQGAPGANVLTF
CDR3nt: TGTGCCAGCAGGGAACAGGGGGCGCCTGGGGCCAACGTCCTGACTTTC

abundance: many
v_gene: TRBV5-1
j_gene: TRBJ1-1
d_gene: NA
CDR3aa: CASNPYGGEAEAFF
CDR3nt: TGCGCCAGCAACCCGTATGGGGGCGAGGCTGAAGCTTTCTTT

abundance: many
v_gene: TRBV6-2/TRBV6-3
j_gene: TRBJ1-1
d_gene: NA
CDR3aa: CASSIHTNTEAFF
CDR3nt: TGTGCCAGCAGTATACACACGAACACTGAAGCTTTCTTT

abundance: many
v_gene: TRBV6-5
j_gene: TRBJ2-5
d_gene: TRBD2
CDR3aa: CASSYPRTSGRERTQYF
CDR3nt: TGTGCCAGCAGTTACCCCCGGACTAGCGGGAGGGAGAGGACCCAGTACTTC

abundance: many
v_gene: TRBV2
j_gene: TRBJ1-5
d_gene: TRBD1
CDR3aa: CASKGQGYQPQHF
CDR3nt: TGTGCCAGCAAGGGACAGGGCTATCAGCCCCAGCATTTT